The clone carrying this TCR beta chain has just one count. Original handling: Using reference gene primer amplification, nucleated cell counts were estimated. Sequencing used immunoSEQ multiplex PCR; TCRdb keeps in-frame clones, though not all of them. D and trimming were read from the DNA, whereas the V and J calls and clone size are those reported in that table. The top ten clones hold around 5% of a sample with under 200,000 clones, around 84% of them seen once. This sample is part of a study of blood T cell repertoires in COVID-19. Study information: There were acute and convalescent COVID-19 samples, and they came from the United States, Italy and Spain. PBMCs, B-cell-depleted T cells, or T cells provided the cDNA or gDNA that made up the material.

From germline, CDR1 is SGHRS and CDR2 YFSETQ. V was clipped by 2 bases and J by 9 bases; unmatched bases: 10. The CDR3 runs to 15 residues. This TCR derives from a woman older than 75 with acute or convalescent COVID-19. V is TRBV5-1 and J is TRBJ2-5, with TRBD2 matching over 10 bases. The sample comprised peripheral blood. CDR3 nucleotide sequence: TGCGCCAGCAGCTTATCTAGCGGGAGTGCGGGGGCCCAGTACTTC. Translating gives CASSLSSGSAGAQYF.